This T cell receptor (beta chain) derives from a study of Tregs in tolerant kidney transplant recipients. The germline CDR1 and CDR2 sequences are SGHKS and YYEKEE (reference sequence). The CDR3 is made up of 18 amino acids. J was trimmed by 3 bases and V by 4 bases; bases with no gene match: 9. TCRdb's copy holds only in-frame clones and misses some; the assay was immunoSEQ multiplex PCR. The sample lists about 72,000 clones; around 90% were seen once. The rearrangement uses TRBV5-5 and TRBJ2-3, with 15 bases fitting TRBD2. The TCR sequence derives from a human donor who received a combined kidney and bone marrow transplant. The source was CD8+ T cells from blood, collected before the transplant. The CDR3 here is CASSIGLAGGPWTDTQYF. The CDR3 DNA reads TGTGCCAGCAGCATAGGACTAGCGGGAGGGCCTTGGACAGATACGCAGTATTTT.